This T cell receptor (beta chain) was observed in a study of shared clonotypes between healthy human individuals. CD45RO negativity and positive selection for CCR7 defined naive CD8 cells, a population that excluded terminally differentiated effector memory CD45RA+ cells. Germline CDR1 reads SNHLY; CDR2 reads FYNNEI. This CDR3 spans 16 amino acids. Between the trimmed V and J ends, which lost 7 bases and 6 bases, there was a span of 21 bases. Deep-level running was used for the assay. Replicate PCRs for sorted subsets used 200 ng DNA; this equaled 25,000 to 35,000 T cell genomes. Libraries were prepared by immunoSEQ multiplex PCR; TCRdb keeps only in-frame clonotypes and omits some of them. Of roughly 850,000 clones listed, 90% to 97% are singletons.

Material for sequencing was naive CD8+ T cells sorted from blood. The TCR was taken from a man younger than 45 in good health. The J gene is TRBJ2-2, the V gene TRBV2; tentative D call: TRBD2 (7 bases). CDR3 DNA: TGTGCCAGCAATCCGGGGGGCCTTTTTCTGGCCGGGGAGCTGTTTTTT. It yields the protein CASNPGGLFLAGELFF.